This TCR beta chain was identified during a study of immune heterogeneity within non-small cell lung tumors. Study-wide points: Identical dominant CDR3 beta clonotypes were found repeatedly across the tumor sites of a single patient, and these appeared alongside high-frequency clones that were unique to particular tumor locations.

Notes on this clonotype: Its antigen remains unknown.

The CDR3 consists of 18 residues. V lost 4 bases to trimming and J lost 3 bases; unmatched junction nucleotides: 9. Template input, which was bulk tumor genomic DNA, totaled approximately 640 ng per sample. Each primary tumor yielded several biopsies, collected far apart from one another at surgery. Patients had untreated, newly diagnosed non-small cell lung cancer and underwent curative surgery. Multiplex PCR relied on 32 V and 13 J primers to amplify TCR beta CDR3. TCRdb used MiXCR to reprocess the multiplex PCR reads, holding one entry per CDR3 protein. The repertoire has under 13,000 distinct CDR3 sequences, 15% to 25% of them found once; the top ten carry 3% to 4%.

This receptor was obtained from a man between 60 and 70 years old with non-small cell lung cancer. The source material was lung tumor tissue. The chain is built from TRBV12-3 or TRBV12-4 and TRBJ2-1, with TRBD2 identical over 13 bases. CDR3 region: CASSSSYRTSGSYNEQFF. CDR3 nucleotide sequence: TGTGCCAGCAGTTCTTCCTACCGGACTAGCGGGAGCTACAATGAGCAGTTCTTC.